These 9 T cell receptor beta chains were all obtained from the same sample, sequenced in a study of read filtering for tumor transcriptome and immune sequencing. This library used roughly 400 ng RNA and molecular barcoded adaptors spanning alpha/delta and beta/gamma chains. TCRdb analysed the reads with MiXCR anew, one entry per CDR3 protein. This sample has tens of thousands of distinct CDR3 sequences, with about 20% found just once. What was sequenced was a population of CD138-negative cells sorted from bone marrow. These receptors all come from a donor aged 40 or over with multiple myeloma.

This clonotype was recorded a few times. The chain recombines TRBV20-1 with TRBJ2-2, with 10 bases identical to TRBD2. The V gene end was trimmed by 1 base and the J gene end by 4 bases; junction bases not matched to a gene: 12. Looked up from germline, CDR1 is DFQATT and CDR2 is SNEGSKA (reference sequence). The CDR3 contains 18 residues. CDR3 in amino acids: CSARAYRAGGATTGELFF. Here the CDR3 DNA reads TGCAGTGCTAGAGCATATCGAGCGGGAGGGGCGACCACCGGGGAGCTGTTTTTT.

Judged by abundance, this clonotype is medium-sized. V gene TRBV9 combines with J gene TRBJ2-1, with 9 bases that match TRBD2. The CDR3 is 15 amino acids. The germline V gene encodes CDR1 SGDLS and CDR2 YYNGEE. Trimming at V came to 0 bases and at J to 8 bases, leaving 6 bases not matched to a gene. CDR3 DNA: TGTGCCAGCAGCGTAGGGGGACTAGCATTCGATGAGCAGTTCTTC. The encoded protein is CASSVGGLAFDEQFF.

The V and J genes are TRBV23-1 and TRBJ2-1; D is ambiguous. TRBV23-1 is identified as an open reading frame with a role that is uncertain. V lost 0 bases to trimming and J lost 4 bases, with 10 bases between them. The CDR3 sequence is 15 residues long. CDR3: CASSQSQKNYNEQFF. CDR3 bases: TGCGCCAGCAGTCAATCCCAGAAAAATTACAATGAGCAGTTCTTC.

In this sample, this clonotype turned up many times. J is TRBJ2-5 and V is TRBV5-1; the match to TRBD2 covers 9 bases. V was pared by 4 bases and J by 5 bases, with 9 bases of the junction left unmatched. The germline V gene encodes CDR1 SGHRS and CDR2 YFSETQ. The length of the CDR3 is 15 residues. In DNA, the CDR3 is TGCGCCAGCAGCCCCGGGACTAGCAGGGGGGAGACCCAGTACTTC. This codes for CASSPGTSRGETQYF.

This clonotype was picked up many times. A junction end diverges from the germline sequence, so it may reflect a read error. The V call is TRBV7-2, the J call TRBJ2-1, with 9 bases lining up with TRBD2. The CDR3 has 15 amino acids. Germline CDR1 SGHTA, CDR2 FQGNSA. DNA for the CDR3: TGTGCCAGCAGCTTAGGCGGGAGGGCCTATAATGAGGAGTTCTTC. It specifies CASSLGGRAYNEEFF.

This clonotype occurred many times. V gene TRBV6-5 combines with J gene TRBJ2-1; either TRBD1 or TRBD2 may supply D (5 bases each). The germline V and J ends were trimmed by 10 bases and 4 bases, with 20 bases remaining between them. Per the germline V gene, CDR1 is MNHEY and CDR2 is SVGAGI. The CDR3 runs 15 residues. The CDR3 loop reads CATTVGVGGYNEQFF. CDR3 nucleotides: TGTGCCACCACCGTCGGGGTTGGGGGTTACAATGAGCAGTTCTTC.

In its sample, this clonotype was seen many times. This chain connects TRBV10-3 to TRBJ2-4; D might be TRBD1 (7 bases). Germline V CDR1 and CDR2: ENHRY, SYGVKD. The V end was cut by 6 bases, the J end by 1 base, with 10 bases between. The CDR3 runs to 14 residues. The CDR3 bases are TGTGCCATCAGGCCAGGGGGGGCCAAAAACATTCAGTACTTC. It specifies CAIRPGGAKNIQYF.

This clonotype was found many times. The rearrangement joins TRBV20-1 to TRBJ2-3, with 8 nucleotides matching TRBD1. V trimming: 5 bases; J trimming: 6 bases; junction bases outside the gene matches: 10. Per the germline V gene, CDR1 is DFQATT and CDR2 is SNEGSKA (reference sequence). The CDR3 is 14 amino acids. CDR3 nucleotides: TGCAGTGCTCAGGACAGGGATAGTTCTGATACGCAGTATTTT. It encodes CSAQDRDSSDTQYF.

This clonotype was picked up many times. The chain recombines TRBV3-2 with TRBJ2-3; the table's D call, TRBD2, has no DNA check behind it. TRBV3-2 is annotated as a pseudogene. The CDR3 covers 16 residues. The CDR3 sequence is CASSQGISGSTDTQYF. The CDR3 bases are TGTGCCAGCAGCCAAGGTATTAGCGGGAGTACAGATACGCAGTATTTT.